A single sample is the source of the 15 T cell receptor beta chains below, sequenced in a study of CD8+CD57+ T cells in acquired aplastic anemia. For CDR3 and TCR beta VDJ profiling, genomic DNA was the template used. MiXCR, run by TCRdb on the reads, gives a single entry per CDR3 protein. The sample holds 250,000 to 350,000 distinct CDR3 sequences; 45% to 65% are singletons and the top ten take less than 10%. Sequencing was carried out using sorted CD4+, CD8+, or CD8+CD57+ T cells (not recorded which) from PBMCs. These TCRs come from a human donor with severe aplastic anemia or a healthy control (not recorded which).

Comment on this clonotype: An end of the junction does not agree with germline; a read error may underlie this. The chain is built from TRBV7-7 and TRBJ2-1; possible D gene TRBD2, 7 bases. The CDR3 loop spans 13 amino acids. CDR1 is SSHAT, CDR2 FNYEAQ, per germline (reference sequence). The CDR3 bases are TGTGCTAGCAGCTTAGGGAGGGGGGATGAGCAGTTCTTC. Translation: CASSLGRGDEQFF.

The J gene is TRBJ1-2, the V gene TRBV19; 9 bases map to TRBD1. V shed 4 bases, J shed 7 bases, and the junction held 7 bases outside the gene matches. Germline values: CDR1 LNHDA, CDR2 SQIVND (reference sequence). The CDR3 consists of 14 residues. CDR3 DNA: TGTGCCAGTAGTAGCGAACAGGGGGCGCGTGGCTACACCTTC. It translates to CASSSEQGARGYTF.

The V call is TRBV15, the J call TRBJ2-1; TRBD2 matches at 15 bases. Per germline, CDR1 LNHNV and CDR2 YYDKDF (reference sequence). V lost 0 bases and J lost 6; bases outside the gene matches: 0. This CDR3 has 16 residues. The DNA of the CDR3 is TGTGCCACCAGCAGAGAGGGACTAGCGGGGGGCAATGAGCAGTTCTTC. This gives the protein CATSREGLAGGNEQFF.

The rearrangement links TRBV24-1 to TRBJ1-4; D remains unclear. Trimming shortened V by 5 bases and J by 0 bases, and 6 bases separated the two germline ends. Germline CDR1 KGHDR, CDR2 SFDVKD. This CDR3 contains 14 residues. CDR3 sequence: CATSAAATNEKLFF. Written as DNA, the CDR3 is TGTGCCACCAGTGCCGCCGCAACTAATGAAAAACTGTTTTTT.

The rearrangement links TRBV18 to TRBJ2-3; TRBD1 matches at 8 bases. The V segment lost 2 bases and the J segment 3 bases; nucleotides outside the gene matches: 4. From germline, CDR1 is KGHSH and CDR2 LQKENI. The CDR3 is 15 amino acids. The CDR3 DNA sequence: TGTGCCAGCTCACCAAGAGGACAGGGTACAGATACGCAGTATTTT. Amino acids: CASSPRGQGTDTQYF.

The chain carries TRBV29-1 and TRBJ2-7, with D uncertain. Trimming stripped 4 bases from V and 6 bases from J, with 16 bases between. CDR1 is SQVTM and CDR2 is ANQGSEA in the germline V gene. The length of the CDR3 is 13 residues. The CDR3 DNA sequence: TGCAGCGTTGTCCGGACCCCGAGCACCGAGCAGTACTTC. Amino acid sequence: CSVVRTPSTEQYF.

This chain uses TRBV19 with TRBJ2-2; TRBD1 agrees at 9 bases. With 7 bases clipped from V and 4 bases from J, the junction kept 10 bases outside the gene matches. The CDR3 is made up of 16 amino acids. Germline CDR1 is LNHDA and CDR2 is SQIVND (reference sequence). The CDR3 region is CASIPKRTGVTGELFF. CDR3 sequence (DNA): TGTGCCAGTATTCCAAAGAGGACAGGGGTCACCGGGGAGCTGTTTTTT.

A single count supports this clonotype. The chain has TRBV7-8 and TRBJ1-3; TRBD1 matches at 8 bases. The CDR3 spans 14 residues. CDR1 is SGHVS and CDR2 is FQNEAQ in the germline V gene. With V trimmed by 4 bases and J by 6 bases, 5 bases remained unmatched. For the CDR3, the DNA is TGTGCCAGCAGCTGGTGGGGACAGGAAAACACCATATATTTT. It encodes CASSWWGQENTIYF.

The V call is TRBV19, the J call TRBJ1-1, with a tentative D call TRBD1 (5 bases). The V end lost 7 bases, the J end lost 0 bases, and 15 bases lay between the germline ends. CDR3 length equals 15 residues. Per the germline V gene, CDR1 is LNHDA and CDR2 is SQIVND (reference sequence). The CDR3 region has the DNA TGTGCCAGTATCGGGGGGATTGGGCTGAACACTGAAGCTTTCTTT. The encoded protein is CASIGGIGLNTEAFF.

This clonotype was counted a few times. The chain links TRBV7-2 to TRBJ2-5, with 10 bases aligning to TRBD1. Germline CDR1 is SGHTA and CDR2 is FQGNSA. With V trimmed by 4 bases and J by 9 bases, 11 bases remained unmatched. CDR3 size: 15 residues. The CDR3 DNA follows: TGTGCCAGCAGCTATCGGACAGGGGGGGTTCAGCCCCAGTACTTC. Its protein product is CASSYRTGGVQPQYF.

This chain links TRBV7-9 with TRBJ2-6, with D maybe TRBD2 (5 bases). The CDR3 length is 16 residues. Deletions cut 2 bases from V and 4 bases from J, with 12 bases between. The germline V gene has CDR1 SEHNR and CDR2 FQNEAQ (reference sequence). CDR3 bases: TGTGCCAGCAGCTTAAGTGAGGGCACCGGGGCCAACGTCCTGACTTTC. Translating gives CASSLSEGTGANVLTF. Combining the CDR3 with reference TRBV7-9 and TRBJ2-6 gives the whole variable domain DTGVSQNPRHKITKRGQNVTFRCDPISEHNRLYWYRQTLGQGPEFLTYFQNEAQLEKSRLLSDRFSAERPKGSFSTLEIQRTEQGDSAMYLCASSLSEGTGANVLTFGAGSRLTVL.

The genes are TRBV7-8 and TRBJ1-1; no reliable D call. The CDR3 runs to 14 residues. Deletions cut 4 bases from V and 0 bases from J, with 9 bases between. CDR1 is SGHVS and CDR2 is FQNEAQ in the germline V gene. The DNA for the CDR3 is TGTGCCAGCAGCTCCAACAGCCTGAACACTGAAGCTTTCTTT. Its protein product is CASSSNSLNTEAFF.

This clonotype was detected ten times or more. The chain joins TRBV2 to TRBJ1-1; no definite D call. Trimming removed 6 bases from V and 5 bases from J, with 13 bases in between. Germline V gives CDR1 SNHLY, CDR2 FYNNEI. This CDR3 is 13 amino acids long. The CDR3 loop reads CASSTALWTEAFF. As DNA, the CDR3 is TGTGCCAGCAGCACAGCCCTATGGACTGAAGCTTTCTTT. Filled out from reference TRBV2 and TRBJ1-1, the complete variable domain reads EPEVTQTPSHQVTQMGQEVILRCVPISNHLYFYWYRQILGQKVEFLVSFYNNEISEKSEIFDDQFSVERPDGSNFTLKIRSTKLEDSAMYFCASSTALWTEAFFGQGTRLTVV.

The chain uses TRBV18 and TRBJ2-2, with D perhaps assigned TRBD1 or TRBD2 (5 bases each). Trimming left V 3 bases short and J 0 bases short, with 14 bases between. The CDR3 runs 17 residues. Germline V gives CDR1 KGHSH, CDR2 LQKENI. This chain's CDR3 is CASSPQGSGSNTGELFF. In DNA, the CDR3 is TGTGCCAGCTCACCCCAGGGTTCGGGGTCGAACACCGGGGAGCTGTTTTTT. Supplemented by reference TRBV18 and TRBJ2-2, the full variable domain reads NAGVMQNPRHLVRRRGQEARLRCSPMKGHSHVYWYRQLPEEGLKFMVYLQKENIIDESGMPKERFSAEFPKEGPSILRIQQVVRGDSAAYFCASSPQGSGSNTGELFFGEGSRLTVL.

The rearrangement links TRBV24-1 to TRBJ1-5, with unresolved D. Germline CDR1 is KGHDR and CDR2 is SFDVKD. Between the trimmed V and J ends, which lost 4 bases and 2 bases, there was a span of 5 bases. The CDR3 covers 13 residues. The DNA for the CDR3 is TGTGCCACCAGTGAAGCGGGCAATCAGCCCCAGCATTTT. Protein: CATSEAGNQPQHF.